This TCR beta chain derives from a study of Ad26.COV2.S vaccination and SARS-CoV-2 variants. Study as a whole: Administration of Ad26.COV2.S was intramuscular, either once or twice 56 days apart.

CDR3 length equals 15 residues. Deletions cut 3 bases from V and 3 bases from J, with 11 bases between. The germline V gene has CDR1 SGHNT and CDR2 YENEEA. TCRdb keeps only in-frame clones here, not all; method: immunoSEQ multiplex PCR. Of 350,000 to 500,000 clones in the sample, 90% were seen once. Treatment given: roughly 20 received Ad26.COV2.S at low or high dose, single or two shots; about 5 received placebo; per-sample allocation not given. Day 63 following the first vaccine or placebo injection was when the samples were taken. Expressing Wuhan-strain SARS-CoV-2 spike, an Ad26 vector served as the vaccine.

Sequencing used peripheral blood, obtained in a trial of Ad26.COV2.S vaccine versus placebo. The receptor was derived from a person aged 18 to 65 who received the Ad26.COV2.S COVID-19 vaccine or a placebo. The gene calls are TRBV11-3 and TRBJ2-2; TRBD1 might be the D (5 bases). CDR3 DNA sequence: TGTGCCAGCAGCTTTGCCAGGGCTCACACCGGGGAGCTGTTTTTT. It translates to CASSFARAHTGELFF.